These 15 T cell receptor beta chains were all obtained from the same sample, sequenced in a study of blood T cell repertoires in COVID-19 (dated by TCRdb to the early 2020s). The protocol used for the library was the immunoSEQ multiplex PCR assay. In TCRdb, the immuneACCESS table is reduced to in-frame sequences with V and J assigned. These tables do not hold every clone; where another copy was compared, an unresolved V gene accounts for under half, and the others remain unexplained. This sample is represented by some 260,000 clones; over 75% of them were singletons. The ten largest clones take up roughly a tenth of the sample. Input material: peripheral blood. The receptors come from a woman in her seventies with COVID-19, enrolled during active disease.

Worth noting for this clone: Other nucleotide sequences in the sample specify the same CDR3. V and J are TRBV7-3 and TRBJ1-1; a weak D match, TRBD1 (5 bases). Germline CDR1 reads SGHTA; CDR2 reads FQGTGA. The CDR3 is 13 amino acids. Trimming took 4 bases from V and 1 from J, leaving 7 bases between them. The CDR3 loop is CASSSGQNTEAFF. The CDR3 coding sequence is TGTGCCAGCAGCTCAGGGCAGAACACTGAAGCTTTCTTT.

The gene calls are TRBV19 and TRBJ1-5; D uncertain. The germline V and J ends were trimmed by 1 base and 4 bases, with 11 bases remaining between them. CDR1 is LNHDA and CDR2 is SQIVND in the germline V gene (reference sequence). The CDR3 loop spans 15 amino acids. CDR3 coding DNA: TGTGCCAGTAGTATAGTTGCGGCAGAAAATCAGCCCCAGCATTTT. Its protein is CASSIVAAENQPQHF.

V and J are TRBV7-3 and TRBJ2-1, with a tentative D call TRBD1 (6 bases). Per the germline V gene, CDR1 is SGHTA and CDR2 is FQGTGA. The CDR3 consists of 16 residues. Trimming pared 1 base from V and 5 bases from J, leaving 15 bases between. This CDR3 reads CASSLNGGPTNNEQFF. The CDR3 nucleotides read TGTGCCAGCAGCTTAAATGGGGGCCCCACCAACAATGAGCAGTTCTTC.

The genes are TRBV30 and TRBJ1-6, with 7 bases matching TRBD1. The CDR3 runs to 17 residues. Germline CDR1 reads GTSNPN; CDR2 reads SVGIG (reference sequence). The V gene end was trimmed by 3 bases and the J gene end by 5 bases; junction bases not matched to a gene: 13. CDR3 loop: CAWRFRGQKFNNSPLHF. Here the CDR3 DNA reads TGTGCCTGGAGATTTCGGGGACAGAAATTTAATAATTCACCCCTCCACTTT. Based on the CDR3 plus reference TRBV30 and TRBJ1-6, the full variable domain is SQTIHQWPATLVQPVGSPLSLECTVEGTSNPNLYWYRQAAGRGLQLLFYSVGIGQISSEVPQNLSASRPQDRQFILSSKKLLLSDSGFYLCAWRFRGQKFNNSPLHFGNGTRLTVT.

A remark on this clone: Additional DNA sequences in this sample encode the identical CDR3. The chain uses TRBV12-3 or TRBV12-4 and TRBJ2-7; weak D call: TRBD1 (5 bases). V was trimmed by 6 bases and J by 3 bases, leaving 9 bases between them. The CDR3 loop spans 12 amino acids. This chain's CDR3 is CASSLTVYEQYF. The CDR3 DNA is TGTGCCAGCAGCCTGACAGTCTACGAGCAGTACTTC.

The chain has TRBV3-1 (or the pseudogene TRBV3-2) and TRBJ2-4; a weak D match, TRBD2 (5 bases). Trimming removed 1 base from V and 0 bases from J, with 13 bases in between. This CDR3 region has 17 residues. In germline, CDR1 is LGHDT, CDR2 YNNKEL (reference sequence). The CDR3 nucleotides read TGTGCCAGCAGCCAAGGTGGCCTAGCACTAGCCAAAAACATTCAGTACTTC. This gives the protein CASSQGGLALAKNIQYF.

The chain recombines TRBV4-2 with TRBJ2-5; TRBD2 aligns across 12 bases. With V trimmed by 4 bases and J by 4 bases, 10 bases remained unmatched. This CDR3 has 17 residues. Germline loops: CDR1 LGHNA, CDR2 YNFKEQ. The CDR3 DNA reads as TGTGCCAGCAGCCCTTTTTCTAGCGGGAGGGCCGGAGAGACCCAGTACTTC. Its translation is CASSPFSSGRAGETQYF.

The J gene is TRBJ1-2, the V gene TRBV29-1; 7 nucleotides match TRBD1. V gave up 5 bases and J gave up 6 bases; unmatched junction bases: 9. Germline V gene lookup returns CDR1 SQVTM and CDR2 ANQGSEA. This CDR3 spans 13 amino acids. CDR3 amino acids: CSVYTGAPHGYTF. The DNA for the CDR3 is TGCAGCGTTTATACAGGGGCCCCGCATGGCTACACCTTC.

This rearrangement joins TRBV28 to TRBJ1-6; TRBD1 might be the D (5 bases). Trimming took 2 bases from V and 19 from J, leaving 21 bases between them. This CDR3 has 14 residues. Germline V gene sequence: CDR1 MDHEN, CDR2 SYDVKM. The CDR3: CASSLRGGRSRGHF. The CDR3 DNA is TGTGCCAGCAGTTTAAGGGGCGGACGGTCCCGGGGGCACTTT.

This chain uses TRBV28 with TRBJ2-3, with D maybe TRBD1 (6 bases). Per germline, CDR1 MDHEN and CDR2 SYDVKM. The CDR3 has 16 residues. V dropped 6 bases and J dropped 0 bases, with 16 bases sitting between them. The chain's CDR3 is CASRGAPGHSTDTQYF. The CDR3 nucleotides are TGTGCCAGCAGGGGGGCTCCGGGACATAGCACAGATACGCAGTATTTT.

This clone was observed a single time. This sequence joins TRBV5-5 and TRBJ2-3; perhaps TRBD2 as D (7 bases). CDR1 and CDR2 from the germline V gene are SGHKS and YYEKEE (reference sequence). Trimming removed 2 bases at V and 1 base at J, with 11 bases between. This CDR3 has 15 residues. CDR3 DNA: TGTGCCAGCAGCTTAGGGGAGGGGGGCACAGATACGCAGTATTTT. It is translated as CASSLGEGGTDTQYF.

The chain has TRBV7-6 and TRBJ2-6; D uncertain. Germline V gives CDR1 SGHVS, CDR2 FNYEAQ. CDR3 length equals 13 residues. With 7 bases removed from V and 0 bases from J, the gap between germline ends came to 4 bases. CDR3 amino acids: CASTSSGANVLTF. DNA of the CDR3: TGTGCCAGCACCTCCTCTGGGGCCAACGTCCTGACTTTC.

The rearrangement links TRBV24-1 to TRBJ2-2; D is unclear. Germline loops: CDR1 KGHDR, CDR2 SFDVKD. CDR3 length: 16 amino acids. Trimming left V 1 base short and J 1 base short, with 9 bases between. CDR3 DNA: TGTGCCACCAGTGATTTAGCCCCCATGAACACCGGGGAGCTGTTTTTT. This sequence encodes CATSDLAPMNTGELFF.

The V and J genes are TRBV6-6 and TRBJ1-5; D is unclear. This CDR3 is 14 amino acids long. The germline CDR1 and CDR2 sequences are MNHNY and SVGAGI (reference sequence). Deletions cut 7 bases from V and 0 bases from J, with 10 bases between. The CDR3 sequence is CASIPDLSNQPQHF. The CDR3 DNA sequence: TGTGCCAGCATCCCAGATCTTAGCAATCAGCCCCAGCATTTT.

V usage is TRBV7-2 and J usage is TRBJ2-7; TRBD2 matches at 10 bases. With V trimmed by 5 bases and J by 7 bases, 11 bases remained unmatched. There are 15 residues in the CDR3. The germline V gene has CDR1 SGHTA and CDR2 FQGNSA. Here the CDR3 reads CASSPPGLAIWEQYF. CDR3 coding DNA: TGTGCCAGCAGCCCTCCGGGACTAGCGATATGGGAGCAGTACTTC.